A single sample is the source of the 29 T cell receptor beta chains below, sequenced in a study of blood T cell repertoires in COVID-19. Measured with immunoSEQ multiplex PCR; TCRdb has only the in-frame clones, and not every one. The sample includes 250,000 to 350,000 clones, about 89% of them seen just once. The sample taken for sequencing was peripheral blood. These receptors came from a man between 18 and 35 years old who had recovered from COVID-19.

On this clone: The DNA is left out, because the CDR3 cannot be placed on it with certainty; the CDR3 is given as TCRdb lists it. The rearrangement uses TRBV12-1 and TRBJ1-5; no DNA check was done on the table's D call, TRBD1. TRBV12-1 is classified as a pseudogene. The CDR3 numbers 14 amino acids, ends counted. The chain's CDR3 is CASSFGLGNQPQHF.

This sequence joins TRBV6-6 and TRBJ2-5, with TRBD1 matching over 11 bases. This CDR3 comprises 14 residues. The V gene end was trimmed by 4 bases and the J gene end by 7 bases; junction bases not matched to a gene: 5. Germline assignment: CDR1 MNHNY and CDR2 SVGAGI (reference sequence). CDR3 sequence (DNA): TGTGCCAGCAGTTCCCCGGGACAGGGGGTGACCCAGTACTTC. Translated: CASSSPGQGVTQYF.

The CDR3 DNA follows: TGCGCCAGCAGCTTGGCCGGGACTAGCGGGAGTGCGTACTTC. Its translation: CASSLAGTSGSAYF. The rearrangement joins TRBV5-1 to TRBJ2-7, with 14 nucleotides matching TRBD2. CDR3 length equals 14 residues. Germline loops: CDR1 SGHRS, CDR2 YFSETQ. The J segment lost 12 bases and the V segment lost 0 bases, leaving 5 bases of the junction unmatched.

V and J are TRBV25-1 and TRBJ1-1; D is unclear. Germline assignment: CDR1 MGHDK and CDR2 SYGVNS. The CDR3 is 11 residues long. Trimming stripped 7 bases from V and 1 base from J, with 4 bases between. CDR3 sequence: CASTRNTEAFF. As DNA, the CDR3 is TGTGCCAGCACCAGGAACACTGAAGCTTTCTTT.

Concerning this clone: A far larger clone is one base from this, pointing to a likely read error. At the DNA level, this CDR3 is encoded by other sequences in the same sample as well. The V call is TRBV6-5, the J call TRBJ1-1; 9 bases are shared with TRBD1. The CDR3 has 14 residues. The germline CDR1 and CDR2 sequences are MNHEY and SVGAGI. With V trimmed by 4 bases and J by 1 base, 1 base remained unmatched. In nucleotides, the CDR3 is TGTGCCAGCAGTTTGGACAGGGGGAACACTGAAGCTTTCTTT. Protein: CASSLDRGNTEAFF.

The V gene is TRBV5-1, the J gene TRBJ2-5, with D unresolved. The CDR3 totals 14 residues. The V gene lost 4 bases and the J gene lost 2 bases, with 12 bases spanning the gap. Germline V CDR1 and CDR2: SGHRS, YFSETQ. The CDR3 protein is CASSLQTSQETQYF. The CDR3 DNA reads TGCGCCAGCAGCCTGCAGACAAGTCAAGAGACCCAGTACTTC.

The chain has TRBV2 and TRBJ1-6; D might be TRBD1 (6 bases). V was trimmed by 6 bases and J by 7 bases, leaving 10 bases between them. Germline V gene sequence: CDR1 SNHLY, CDR2 FYNNEI. The CDR3 has 13 amino acids. This CDR3 is CASRGQGNSPLHF. CDR3 bases: TGTGCCAGCAGGGGACAAGGCAATTCACCCCTCCACTTT.

This clone has just one count. This chain uses TRBV5-1 with TRBJ2-1; TRBD2 matches 7 bases. The CDR3 has 16 residues. V shed 3 bases, J shed 0 bases, and the junction held 6 bases outside the gene matches. The V gene's germline CDR1 is SGHRS and CDR2 YFSETQ. The CDR3, as DNA: TGCGCCAGCAGCTCCGGGACTACGAGCTCCTACAATGAGCAGTTCTTC. Translated: CASSSGTTSSYNEQFF. Drawing the rest from reference TRBV5-1 and TRBJ2-1, the complete variable domain is KAGVTQTPRYLIKTRGQQVTLSCSPISGHRSVSWYQQTPGQGLQFLFEYFSETQRNKGNFPGRFSGRQFSNSRSEMNVSTLELGDSALYLCASSSGTTSSYNEQFFGPGTRLTVL.

The genes are TRBV7-2 and TRBJ2-7; the D gene is possibly TRBD2 (7 bases). CDR1 is SGHTA and CDR2 is FQGNSA in the germline V gene. The ends were cut back, 4 bases at V and 2 bases at J, with 12 bases in the middle. This CDR3 has 14 residues. The CDR3 loop is CASSWPGGTYEQYF. CDR3 sequence (DNA): TGTGCCAGCAGCTGGCCGGGGGGCACCTACGAGCAGTACTTC.

This chain connects TRBV27 to TRBJ2-7, with 7 bases aligning to TRBD1. The CDR3 sequence is 20 residues long. Looked up from germline, CDR1 is MNHEY and CDR2 is SMNVEV (reference sequence). With 1 base clipped from V and 3 bases from J, the junction kept 21 bases outside the gene matches. For the CDR3, the DNA is TGTGCCAGCAGTTTATATGGGGGACAGAAAAACCTACCCCCTATCTACGAGCAGTACTTC. Translation gives CASSLYGGQKNLPPIYEQYF.

The gene calls are TRBV27 and TRBJ1-2; D is uncertain. V lost 5 bases and J lost 2, with 12 bases in between. The CDR3 has 14 amino acids. CDR1 and CDR2 from the germline V gene are MNHEY and SMNVEV (reference sequence). The CDR3 here is CASSPRNWNYGYTF. CDR3 nucleotides: TGTGCCAGCAGTCCGCGGAACTGGAACTATGGCTACACCTTC.

The chain uses TRBV30 and TRBJ2-2, with D possibly being TRBD2 (6 bases). This CDR3 has 16 amino acids. CDR1 GTSNPN and CDR2 SVGIG come from the germline V gene (reference sequence). Trimming left V 0 bases short and J 2 bases short, with 13 bases between. CDR3 DNA sequence: TGTGCCTGGAGTGTAATGCTAGCGAGAAACACCGGGGAGCTGTTTTTT. Amino acid sequence: CAWSVMLARNTGELFF. Complete variable domain (other parts from reference TRBV30 and TRBJ2-2): SQTIHQWPATLVQPVGSPLSLECTVEGTSNPNLYWYRQAAGRGLQLLFYSVGIGQISSEVPQNLSASRPQDRQFILSSKKLLLSDSGFYLCAWSVMLARNTGELFFGEGSRLTVL.

The chain combines TRBV10-3 with TRBJ1-4; 10 bases are shared with TRBD1. Trimming cost V 10 bases and J 7 bases; bases outside gene matches: 9. The CDR3 covers 14 residues. CDR1 is ENHRY, CDR2 SYGVKD, per germline. The CDR3 reads CASSPDRGREKLFF. DNA for the CDR3: TGTGCCAGCTCGCCCGACAGGGGGCGTGAAAAACTGTTTTTT.

This chain links TRBV11-2 with TRBJ1-2, with 7 bases that match TRBD1. This CDR3 spans 15 amino acids. Looked up from germline, CDR1 is SGHAT and CDR2 is FQNNGV. The V gene end was trimmed by 5 bases and the J gene end by 6 bases; junction bases not matched to a gene: 12. The CDR3 loop reads CASSTLGTEINGYTF. CDR3 sequence (DNA): TGTGCCAGCAGCACCCTCGGGACAGAGATAAATGGCTACACCTTC. The full variable domain, rest sourced from reference TRBV11-2 and TRBJ1-2, is EAGVAQSPRYKIIEKRQSVAFWCNPISGHATLYWYQQILGQGPKLLIQFQNNGVVDDSQLPKDRFSAERLKGVDSTLKIQPAKLEDSAVYLCASSTLGTEINGYTFGSGTRLTVV.

The chain employs TRBV18 and TRBJ2-3; TRBD2 matches at 9 bases. The V and J ends lost 3 bases and 1 base, in that order; junction bases with no gene match: 8. CDR3 length: 17 amino acids. In germline, CDR1 is KGHSH, CDR2 LQKENI. CDR3 nucleotides: TGTGCCAGCTCACCCAGCGGGAGGATGGAGGGCACAGATACGCAGTATTTT. It translates to CASSPSGRMEGTDTQYF.

The chain employs TRBV27 and TRBJ1-6; 8 nucleotides match TRBD1. Germline CDR1 reads MNHEY; CDR2 reads SMNVEV (reference sequence). The CDR3 runs 16 residues. J was trimmed by 13 bases and V by 5 bases; bases with no gene match: 16. The DNA of the CDR3 is TGTGCCAGCAGTCGCCAAGACAGGGGATTACTGAAGCCCCTCCACTTT. This encodes CASSRQDRGLLKPLHF.

The sample holds a few counts of this clone. V and J are TRBV5-6 and TRBJ2-7; 7 nucleotides agree with TRBD2. Germline V CDR1 and CDR2: SGHDT, YYEEEE. This CDR3 has 15 amino acids. J lost 6 bases, V lost 3 bases, and 12 bases had no gene match. The CDR3 DNA sequence: TGTGCCAGCAGCTGGGGAGCGGGAACGATTACCGAGCAGTACTTC. This sequence encodes CASSWGAGTITEQYF. Full variable domain (remainder filled in from reference TRBV5-6 and TRBJ2-7): DAGVTQSPTHLIKTRGQQVTLRCSPKSGHDTVSWYQQALGQGPQFIFQYYEEEERQRGNFPDRFSGHQFPNYSSELNVNALLLGDSALYLCASSWGAGTITEQYFGPGTRLTVT.

This clone was counted a few times. V gene TRBV7-3 combines with J gene TRBJ2-2; D is perhaps TRBD1 (5 bases). Germline CDR1 and CDR2: SGHTA and FQGTGA. Trimming removed 0 bases at V and 1 base at J, with 9 bases between. The CDR3 spans 16 residues. The CDR3 spells CASSLTQTENTGELFF. CDR3 coding DNA: TGTGCCAGCAGCTTAACCCAGACAGAGAACACCGGGGAGCTGTTTTTT.

This chain joins TRBV5-6 and TRBJ2-7; D possibly corresponds to TRBD1 (8 bases). This CDR3 is built from 16 residues. Deletions cut 1 base from V and 7 bases from J, with 21 bases between. Germline lookup yields CDR1 SGHDT and CDR2 YYEEEE. CDR3 region: CASSLRGDRSAGEQYF. The DNA for the CDR3 is TGTGCCAGCAGCTTGCGGGGGGACAGGAGCGCAGGAGAGCAGTACTTC.

This rearrangement joins TRBV30 to TRBJ2-5; TRBD2 agrees at 9 bases. With V trimmed by 1 base and J by 7 bases, 13 bases remained unmatched. The germline V gene has CDR1 GTSNPN and CDR2 SVGIG (reference sequence). The CDR3 runs to 16 residues. CDR3 coding DNA: TGTGCCTGGAGTGAGTCGAGGGCGGGAGGGCTCGGGACCCAGTACTTC. It is translated as CAWSESRAGGLGTQYF.

This chain joins TRBV6-5 and TRBJ1-6; a possible D gene is TRBD1 (6 bases). With 6 bases removed from V and 6 bases from J, the gap between germline ends came to 12 bases. Germline V lookup: CDR1 MNHEY, CDR2 SVGAGI. This CDR3 spans 14 amino acids. This CDR3 reads CASRFGQPNSPLHF. CDR3 nucleotide sequence: TGTGCCAGCAGATTTGGACAGCCTAATTCACCCCTCCACTTT.

The rearrangement links TRBV7-2 to TRBJ1-3, with D perhaps matching TRBD1 (6 bases). CDR1 and CDR2 (germline): SGHTA, FQGNSA. CDR3 length equals 15 residues. Trimming cost V 1 base and J 4 bases, with 11 bases left between them. The CDR3, as DNA: TGTGCCAGCAGCTTAGAAAGGGGGAAGGGAAACACCATATATTTT. Residues: CASSLERGKGNTIYF.

This chain uses TRBV27 with TRBJ2-1; 8 bases match TRBD2. J was trimmed by 4 bases and V by 3 bases; bases with no gene match: 5. The V gene's germline CDR1 is MNHEY and CDR2 SMNVEV (reference sequence). This CDR3 has 15 amino acids. The CDR3 protein is CASSFGLAQYNEQFF. The CDR3, as DNA: TGTGCCAGCAGTTTTGGACTAGCCCAATACAATGAGCAGTTCTTC.

The chain combines TRBV18 with TRBJ1-1; no definite D call. The germline gives CDR1 KGHSH, CDR2 LQKENI. The length of the CDR3 is 13 residues. V was shortened by 3 bases and J by 1 base, with 6 bases between the two germline ends. The CDR3 here is CASSPQENTEAFF. The CDR3 DNA is TGTGCCAGCTCACCCCAGGAGAACACTGAAGCTTTCTTT.

The chain joins TRBV5-1 to TRBJ1-1, with a possible D match to TRBD1 (5 bases). The CDR3 totals 13 residues. V was cut by 2 bases and J by 4 bases, with 9 bases left in between. In germline, CDR1 is SGHRS, CDR2 YFSETQ. The CDR3 loop reads CASSFGGGTEAFF. The DNA of the CDR3 is TGCGCCAGCAGCTTCGGGGGAGGCACTGAAGCTTTCTTT.

V is TRBV18 and J is TRBJ2-4, with 10 positions matching TRBD1. Trimming took 0 bases from V and 6 from J; bases not matched to a gene: 8. In germline, CDR1 is KGHSH, CDR2 LQKENI. This CDR3 has 17 residues. CDR3 residues: CASSPPETGGLGNIQYF. In DNA form, the CDR3 reads TGTGCCAGCTCACCACCGGAGACAGGGGGCTTAGGAAACATTCAGTACTTC.

This clone was recorded a few times. CDR3 in DNA: TGTGCCAGCAGCTTATTCGGCGGCTCATCCTACGAGCAGTACTTC. Encoded protein: CASSLFGGSSYEQYF. The chain uses TRBV7-3 and TRBJ2-7; D remains unclear. The CDR3 runs 15 residues. Germline V gene lookup returns CDR1 SGHTA and CDR2 FQGTGA. Trimming took off 2 bases at V and 1 base at J, with 12 bases between the two ends.

Worth noting for this clone: Other DNA sequences within the sample encode an identical CDR3. The chain is built from TRBV9 and TRBJ1-1; D might be TRBD1 (5 bases). The CDR3 covers 17 residues. The ends were cut back, 0 bases at V and 0 bases at J, with 15 bases in the middle. Germline CDR1 and CDR2: SGDLS and YYNGEE. Here the CDR3 reads CASSVGQGAPMNTEAFF. The CDR3 coding sequence is TGTGCCAGCAGCGTAGGCCAGGGTGCTCCCATGAACACTGAAGCTTTCTTT.

This clone came up once. The chain recombines TRBV18 with TRBJ1-1; 7 nucleotides align to TRBD1. There are 16 residues in the CDR3. Trimming took 3 bases from V and 3 from J; bases not matched to a gene: 10. Germline lookup yields CDR1 KGHSH and CDR2 LQKENI. CDR3 coding DNA: TGTGCCAGCTCACCCCGAGGACAGGACGGGTACACTGAAGCTTTCTTT. Amino acids: CASSPRGQDGYTEAFF.